This T cell receptor (delta chain) was documented in a study of γδ T cells in repeated Plasmodium falciparum infection. Sequencing covered both gamma and delta TCR chains per sample. TCRdb re-identified clones in the multiplex PCR reads via CATT. Found here are 50,000 to 60,000 delta-chain clones, roughly 1.9% of them singletons; the top ten hold roughly 25%. A note on this clone: A far bigger clonotype differs at one base, so this is likely a read error. Other nucleotide sequences in the sample specify the same CDR3.

Germline V gene data show CDR1 as TSWWSYY and CDR2 as QGS. The CDR3 totals 20 residues. Gammadelta T cells were flow-sorted from PBMC into Vgamma9/Vdelta2+ and Vdelta2-negative populations for bulk analysis. The receptor's source is a pool of human donors (malaria-infected and uninfected, not separated). No call exists for the J gene, whereas the V gene is TRDV1; TRDD3 reflects the table's D call only, with no check against the DNA. The source material was gamma-delta T cells from blood. CDR3 in DNA: TGTGCTCTTGGGGAGACCTTAACCAGTACTGGGGGATTAAGGACAGCACAACTATTCTTT. This encodes CALGETLTSTGGLRTAQLFF.